This T cell receptor (beta chain) was documented in a study of tumor and adjacent non-tumor tissue in lung cancer. This CDR3 has 13 residues. V lost 3 bases and J lost 12, with 18 bases in between. Germline-derived CDR1 and CDR2 are KGHSH and LQKENI. Regarding this clonotype: Its antigen is as yet unknown.

RNA was extracted from bulk tissue without any cell sorting. Donors were chemotherapy-naive, newly diagnosed lung cancer surgical patients in China, August–late 2014. The study's findings and limits: Significantly higher TCR diversity was found in tumor than normal lung.

The library came from three nested PCR rounds adapted from ARM-PCR protocols. TCRdb called the multiplex PCR reads again in MiXCR, with one record for every CDR3 protein. There are about 140,000 distinct CDR3 sequences in the sample; approximately 72% occur only once, and 18% lies in the top ten. The sequence was obtained from a man aged 60 to 69 with small cell lung cancer. The rearrangement links TRBV18 to TRBJ2-7, with D possibly being TRBD1 or TRBD2 (5 bases each). The specimen was lung tumor tissue. CDR3 in DNA: TGTGCCAGCTCACCGGGTCCAGGGACGGACCCGTACTTC. Its protein is CASSPGPGTDPYF.